The clone carrying this TCR beta chain was observed a few times. Tregs were sorted as CD4+CD25+CD127-/low cells. TCRdb called the 5' RACE reads again in MiXCR, with one record for every CDR3 protein. The sample has under 45,000 distinct CDR3 sequences; 22% are singletons. Germline CDR1 is SGHRS and CDR2 is YFSETQ. The CDR3 is made up of 14 amino acids. V dropped 4 bases and J dropped 7 bases, with 17 bases sitting between them. Sequenced input: Tregs sorted from blood. The receptor was isolated from a female donor with breast cancer. The chain links TRBV5-1 to TRBJ2-5; D unresolved. CDR3 sequence reads: CASSPSLLIGTQYF. CDR3 in DNA: TGCGCCAGCAGCCCCAGCCTACTTATAGGGACCCAGTACTTC.